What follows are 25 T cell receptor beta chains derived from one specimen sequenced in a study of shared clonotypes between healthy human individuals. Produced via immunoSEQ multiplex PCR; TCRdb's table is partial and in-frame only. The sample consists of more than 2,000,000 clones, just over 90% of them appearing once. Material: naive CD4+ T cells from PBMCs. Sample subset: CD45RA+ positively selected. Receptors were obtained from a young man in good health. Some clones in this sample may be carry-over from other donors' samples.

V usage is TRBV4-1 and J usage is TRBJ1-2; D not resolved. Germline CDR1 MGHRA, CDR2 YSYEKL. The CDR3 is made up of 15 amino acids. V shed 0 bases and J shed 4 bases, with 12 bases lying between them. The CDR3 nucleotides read TGCGCCAGCAGCCAAGACCTCAACAGCTTCTATGGCTACACCTTC. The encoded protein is CASSQDLNSFYGYTF.

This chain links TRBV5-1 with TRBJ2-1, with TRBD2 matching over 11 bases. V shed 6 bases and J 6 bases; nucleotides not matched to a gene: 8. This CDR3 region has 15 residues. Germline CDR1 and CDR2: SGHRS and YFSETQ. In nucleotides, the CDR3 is TGCGCCAGCATGCTGATAGCGGGAGGGGCCAATGAGCAGTTCTTC. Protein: CASMLIAGGANEQFF. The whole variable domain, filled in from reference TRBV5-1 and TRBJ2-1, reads KAGVTQTPRYLIKTRGQQVTLSCSPISGHRSVSWYQQTPGQGLQFLFEYFSETQRNKGNFPGRFSGRQFSNSRSEMNVSTLELGDSALYLCASMLIAGGANEQFFGPGTRLTVL.

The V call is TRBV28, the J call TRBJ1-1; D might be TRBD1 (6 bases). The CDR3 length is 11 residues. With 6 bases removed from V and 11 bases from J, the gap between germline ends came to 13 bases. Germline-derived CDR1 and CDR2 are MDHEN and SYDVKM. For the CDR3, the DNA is TGTGCCAGCAGCAGGCTCCAGGGGGCTTTCTTT. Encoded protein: CASSRLQGAFF.

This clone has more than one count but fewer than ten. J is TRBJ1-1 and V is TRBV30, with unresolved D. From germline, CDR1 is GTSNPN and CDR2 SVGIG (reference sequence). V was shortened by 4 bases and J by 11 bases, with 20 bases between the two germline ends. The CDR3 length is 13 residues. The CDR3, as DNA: TGTGCCTGGAAGCTTACTCCAGGAGGGAAGGCTTTCTTT. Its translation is CAWKLTPGGKAFF. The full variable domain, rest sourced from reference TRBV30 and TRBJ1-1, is SQTIHQWPATLVQPVGSPLSLECTVEGTSNPNLYWYRQAAGRGLQLLFYSVGIGQISSEVPQNLSASRPQDRQFILSSKKLLLSDSGFYLCAWKLTPGGKAFFGQGTRLTVV.

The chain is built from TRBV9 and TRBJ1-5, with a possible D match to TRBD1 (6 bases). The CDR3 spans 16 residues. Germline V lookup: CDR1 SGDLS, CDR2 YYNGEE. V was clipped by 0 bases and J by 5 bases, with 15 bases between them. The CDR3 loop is CASSVDGGTQDQPQHF. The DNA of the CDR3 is TGTGCCAGCAGCGTAGATGGGGGGACACAGGATCAGCCCCAGCATTTT.

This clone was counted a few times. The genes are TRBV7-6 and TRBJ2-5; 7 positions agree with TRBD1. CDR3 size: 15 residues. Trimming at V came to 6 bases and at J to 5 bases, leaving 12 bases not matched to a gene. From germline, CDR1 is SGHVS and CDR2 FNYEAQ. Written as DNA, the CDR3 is TGTGCCAGCAGACCTATTACAGGGGCCGACGAGACCCAGTACTTC. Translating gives CASRPITGADETQYF.

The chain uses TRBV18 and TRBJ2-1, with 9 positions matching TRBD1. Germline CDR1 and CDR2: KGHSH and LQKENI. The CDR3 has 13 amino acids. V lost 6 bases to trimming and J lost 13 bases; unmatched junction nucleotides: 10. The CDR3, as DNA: TGTGCCAGCTCCTCCCGGGACAGGGAAGGACAGTTCTTC. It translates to CASSSRDREGQFF.

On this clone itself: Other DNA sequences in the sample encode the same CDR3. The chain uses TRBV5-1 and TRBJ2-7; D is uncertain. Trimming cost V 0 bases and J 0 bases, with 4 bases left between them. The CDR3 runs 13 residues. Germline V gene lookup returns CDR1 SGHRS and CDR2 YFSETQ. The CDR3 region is CASSLVDSYEQYF. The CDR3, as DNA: TGCGCCAGCAGCTTGGTGGACTCCTACGAGCAGTACTTC.

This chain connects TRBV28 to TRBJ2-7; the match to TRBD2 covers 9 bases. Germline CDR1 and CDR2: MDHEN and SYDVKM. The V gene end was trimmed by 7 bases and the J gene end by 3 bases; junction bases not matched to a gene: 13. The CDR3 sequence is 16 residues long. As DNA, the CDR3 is TGTGCCAGCACTAACTCCGGGACTAGCAGTTTCTACGAGCAGTACTTC. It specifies CASTNSGTSSFYEQYF.

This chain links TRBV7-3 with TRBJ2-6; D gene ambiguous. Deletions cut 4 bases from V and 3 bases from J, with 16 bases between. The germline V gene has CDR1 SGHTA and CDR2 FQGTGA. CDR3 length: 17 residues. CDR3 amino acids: CASSSQREAGGANVLTF. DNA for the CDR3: TGTGCCAGCAGCTCCCAGCGAGAGGCAGGTGGGGCCAACGTCCTGACTTTC.

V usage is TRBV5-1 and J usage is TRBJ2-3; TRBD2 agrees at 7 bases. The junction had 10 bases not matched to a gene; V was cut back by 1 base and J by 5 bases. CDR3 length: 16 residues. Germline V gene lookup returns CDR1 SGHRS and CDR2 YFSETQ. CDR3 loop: CASSLRQLPGGDTQYF. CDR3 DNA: TGCGCCAGCAGCTTGAGGCAACTTCCGGGGGGAGATACGCAGTATTTT.

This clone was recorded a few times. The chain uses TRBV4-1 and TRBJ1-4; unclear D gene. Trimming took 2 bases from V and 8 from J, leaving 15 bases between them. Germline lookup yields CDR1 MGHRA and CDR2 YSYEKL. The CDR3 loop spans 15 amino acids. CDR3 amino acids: CASSQLVRRQEKLFF. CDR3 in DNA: TGCGCCAGCAGCCAACTGGTTCGACGGCAAGAAAAACTGTTTTTT.

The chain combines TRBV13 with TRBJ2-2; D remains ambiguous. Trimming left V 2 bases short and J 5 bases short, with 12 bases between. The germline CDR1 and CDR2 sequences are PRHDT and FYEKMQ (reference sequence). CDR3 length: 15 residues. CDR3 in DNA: TGTGCCAGCAGCTTATCCTCCGTCGGTACCGGGGAGCTGTTTTTT. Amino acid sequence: CASSLSSVGTGELFF.

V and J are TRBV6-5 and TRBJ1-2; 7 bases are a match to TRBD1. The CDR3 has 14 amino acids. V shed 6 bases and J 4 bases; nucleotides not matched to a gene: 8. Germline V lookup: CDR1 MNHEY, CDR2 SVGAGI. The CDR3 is CASRPTGALYGYTF. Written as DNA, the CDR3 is TGTGCCAGCAGGCCCACAGGGGCCCTCTATGGCTACACCTTC.

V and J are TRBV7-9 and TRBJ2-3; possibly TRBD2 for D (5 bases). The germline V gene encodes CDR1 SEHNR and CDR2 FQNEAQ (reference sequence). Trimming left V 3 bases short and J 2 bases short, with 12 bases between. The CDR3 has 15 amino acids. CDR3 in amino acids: CASSFRAADTDTQYF. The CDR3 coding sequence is TGTGCCAGCAGCTTTCGAGCGGCAGACACAGATACGCAGTATTTT. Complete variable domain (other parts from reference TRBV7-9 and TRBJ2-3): DTGVSQNPRHKITKRGQNVTFRCDPISEHNRLYWYRQTLGQGPEFLTYFQNEAQLEKSRLLSDRFSAERPKGSFSTLEIQRTEQGDSAMYLCASSFRAADTDTQYFGPGTRLTVL.

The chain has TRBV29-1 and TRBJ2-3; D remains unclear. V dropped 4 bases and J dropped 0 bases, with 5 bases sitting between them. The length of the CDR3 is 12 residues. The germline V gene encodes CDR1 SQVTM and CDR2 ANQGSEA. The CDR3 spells CSVASSTDTQYF. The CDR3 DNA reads TGCAGCGTTGCGTCTAGCACAGATACGCAGTATTTT.

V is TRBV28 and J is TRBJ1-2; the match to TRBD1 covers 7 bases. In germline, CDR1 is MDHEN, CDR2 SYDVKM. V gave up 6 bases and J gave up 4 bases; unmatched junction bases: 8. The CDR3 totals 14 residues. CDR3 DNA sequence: TGTGCCAGCAGATCGCAGGGGGGAATCTATGGCTACACCTTC. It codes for CASRSQGGIYGYTF.

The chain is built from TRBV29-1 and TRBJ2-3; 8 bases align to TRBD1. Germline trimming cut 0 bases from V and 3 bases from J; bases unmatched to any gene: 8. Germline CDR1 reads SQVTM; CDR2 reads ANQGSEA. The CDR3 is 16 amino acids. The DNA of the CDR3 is TGCAGCGTTGAAGACTACGACAGGGGTGGAACAGATACGCAGTATTTT. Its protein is CSVEDYDRGGTDTQYF.

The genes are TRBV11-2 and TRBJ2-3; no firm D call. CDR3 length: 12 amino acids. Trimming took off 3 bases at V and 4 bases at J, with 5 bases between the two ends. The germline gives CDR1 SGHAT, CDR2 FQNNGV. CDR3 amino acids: CASSLSADTQYF. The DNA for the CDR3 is TGTGCCAGCAGCTTGTCGGCAGATACGCAGTATTTT.

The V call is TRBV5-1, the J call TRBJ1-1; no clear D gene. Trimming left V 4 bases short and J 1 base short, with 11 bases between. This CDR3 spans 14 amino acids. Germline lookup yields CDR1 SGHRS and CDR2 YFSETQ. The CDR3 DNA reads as TGCGCCAGCAGCCCGCACAGACAGAACACTGAAGCTTTCTTT. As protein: CASSPHRQNTEAFF.

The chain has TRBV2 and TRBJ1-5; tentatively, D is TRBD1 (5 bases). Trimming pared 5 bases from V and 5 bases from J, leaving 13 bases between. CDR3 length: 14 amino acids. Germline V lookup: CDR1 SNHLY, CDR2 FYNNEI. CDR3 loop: CASSSGDEYQPQHF. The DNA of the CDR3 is TGTGCCAGCAGTTCCGGGGACGAATATCAGCCCCAGCATTTT.

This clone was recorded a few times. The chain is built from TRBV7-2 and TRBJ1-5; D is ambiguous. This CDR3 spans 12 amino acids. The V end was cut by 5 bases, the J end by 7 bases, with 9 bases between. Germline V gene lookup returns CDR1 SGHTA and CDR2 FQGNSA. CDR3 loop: CASSTSIQPQHF. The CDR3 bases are TGTGCCAGCAGCACTAGCATCCAGCCCCAGCATTTT. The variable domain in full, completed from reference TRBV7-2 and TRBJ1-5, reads GAGVSQSPSNKVTEKGKDVELRCDPISGHTALYWYRQSLGQGLEFLIYFQGNSAPDKSGLPSDRFSAERTGGSVSTLTIQRTQQEDSAVYLCASSTSIQPQHFGDGTRLSIL.

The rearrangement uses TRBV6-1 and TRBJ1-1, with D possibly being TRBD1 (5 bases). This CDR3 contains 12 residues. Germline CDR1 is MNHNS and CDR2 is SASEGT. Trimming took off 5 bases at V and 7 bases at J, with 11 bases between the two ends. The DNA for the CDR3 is TGTGCCAGCAGTCCCAGGGTTGGTGAAGCTTTCTTT. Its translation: CASSPRVGEAFF.

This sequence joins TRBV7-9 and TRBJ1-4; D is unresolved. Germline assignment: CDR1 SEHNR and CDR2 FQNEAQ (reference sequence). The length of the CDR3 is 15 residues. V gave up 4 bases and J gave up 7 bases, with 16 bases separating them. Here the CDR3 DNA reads TGTGCCAGCAGCTCACGACGGGAGGAGAGTGAAAAACTGTTTTTT. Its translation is CASSSRREESEKLFF.

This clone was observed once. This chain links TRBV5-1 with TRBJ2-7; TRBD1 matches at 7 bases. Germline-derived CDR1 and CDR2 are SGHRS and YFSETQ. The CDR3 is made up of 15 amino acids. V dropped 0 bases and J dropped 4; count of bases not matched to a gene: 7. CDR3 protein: CASSLVGQPPYEQYF. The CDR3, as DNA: TGCGCCAGCAGCTTGGTGGGACAGCCGCCTTACGAGCAGTACTTC.